This T cell receptor (beta chain) stems from a study of T-cell reconstitution after alpha-beta-depleted transplantation in children. Preparing the TCRbeta library involved the use of unique molecular identifiers. TCRdb fed the PCR reads into MiXCR, producing one record per CDR3 protein. The profile shows tens of thousands of distinct CDR3 sequences, under 8% of them singletons. General study results and limits: From newly produced T cells came most of the T-cell counts and diversity one year after transplant. Alpha-beta T cells about two months after transplant reportedly derived from several hundred expanded graft clones. Surviving recipient T cells and intrathymic progenitors accounted for some patients' high TCRbeta diversity at day 60.

Germline lookup yields CDR1 SGHRS and CDR2 YFSETQ. The CDR3 is 14 residues long. The trim removed 0 bases at V and 12 bases at J, leaving 4 bases unmatched. This clonotype was detected ten times or more. Its antigen is not identified. This sequence joins TRBV5-1 and TRBJ2-1; 12 bases map to TRBD2. This specimen consisted of PBMCs, mostly from graft donor cells, obtained 180 days after TCRalphabeta/CD19-depleted stem cell transplant. This TCR came from a male patient younger than 18 who had a stem cell transplant for acute myeloid leukemia, so the T cells may come from the graft donor. In nucleotides, the CDR3 is TGCGCCAGCAGCTTGGGACTAGCGGGAGTGGGGCAGTTCTTC. Encoded protein: CASSLGLAGVGQFF.